The 29 T cell receptor beta chains presented below share a single source sample, sequenced in a study of early T cells in non-severe SARS-CoV-2 infection. TCRdb re-analysed the 5' RACE reads in MiXCR, keeping a single row per CDR3 protein. The sample has tens of thousands of distinct CDR3 sequences, approximately 5% seen once. Specimen: whole blood. These receptors were taken from an adult who was a healthcare worker with PCR-confirmed SARS-CoV-2 infection or an uninfected control (not recorded which).

This clonotype occurred a few times. The V call is TRBV4-1, the J call TRBJ2-1; unclear D gene. With 0 bases removed from V and 8 bases from J, the gap between germline ends came to 8 bases. The CDR3 has 13 residues. The germline gives CDR1 MGHRA, CDR2 YSYEKL. This CDR3 reads CASSQEARHEQFF. The CDR3, as DNA: TGCGCCAGCAGCCAAGAGGCTAGACATGAGCAGTTCTTC.

In this sample, this clonotype turned up many times. The chain couples TRBV11-3 to TRBJ1-4; 9 nucleotides match TRBD1. Germline values: CDR1 SGHNT, CDR2 YENEEA. Germline trimming cut 5 bases from V and 4 bases from J; bases unmatched to any gene: 5. The CDR3 extends over 15 amino acids. CDR3 in DNA: TGTGCCAGCAGCCCCGGGACAGGGATTAATGAAAAACTGTTTTTT. Residues: CASSPGTGINEKLFF.

This clonotype occurred a few times. The chain employs TRBV5-5 and TRBJ1-1; 7 positions agree with TRBD1. This CDR3 comprises 15 residues. V gave up 0 bases and J gave up 7 bases; unmatched junction bases: 9. Looked up from germline, CDR1 is SGHKS and CDR2 is YYEKEE (reference sequence). CDR3 DNA: TGTGCCAGCAGCTTGGGAGCAGGGGGTTATGTTGAAGCTTTCTTT. This encodes CASSLGAGGYVEAFF.

This clonotype has just a few counts. The chain has TRBV5-4 and TRBJ2-3, with 9 bases aligning to TRBD2. The germline V gene encodes CDR1 SGHNT and CDR2 YYREEE (reference sequence). Trimming removed 3 bases from V and 11 bases from J; junction bases left unmatched: 7. The CDR3 extends over 13 amino acids. CDR3 amino acids: CASSSGGGAGQYF. The DNA for the CDR3 is TGTGCCAGCAGCTCCGGCGGGGGGGCCGGGCAGTATTTT.

The sample holds many counts of this clonotype. The chain carries TRBV13 and TRBJ2-7; 10 nucleotides align to TRBD1. The length of the CDR3 is 12 residues. V was clipped by 8 bases and J by 2 bases; unmatched bases: 0. Per germline, CDR1 PRHDT and CDR2 FYEKMQ (reference sequence). CDR3 loop: CASGTGAYEQYF. The CDR3 region has the DNA TGTGCCAGCGGGACAGGGGCCTACGAGCAGTACTTC.

This clonotype has ten or more counts. V usage is TRBV7-2 and J usage is TRBJ1-1; D perhaps matches TRBD1 (6 bases). CDR1 is SGHTA and CDR2 is FQGNSA in the germline V gene. Trimming cost V 5 bases and J 3 bases, with 10 bases left between them. The CDR3 runs 13 residues. CDR3 region: CASSLGGHTEAFF. In nucleotides, the CDR3 is TGTGCCAGCAGCCTAGGGGGGCACACTGAAGCTTTCTTT.

The chain has TRBV19 and TRBJ1-1; the D is unclear. With 6 bases removed from V and 4 bases from J, the gap between germline ends came to 15 bases. In germline, CDR1 is LNHDA, CDR2 SQIVND (reference sequence). The CDR3 runs to 14 residues. Here the CDR3 DNA reads TGTGCCAGTAGAACCCGCGCAGGACTCACTGAAGCTTTCTTT. Translated: CASRTRAGLTEAFF.

Many counts were recorded for this clonotype. This rearrangement joins TRBV7-8 to TRBJ2-3; 12 nucleotides line up with TRBD2. The J segment lost 3 bases and the V segment lost 6 bases, leaving 13 bases of the junction unmatched. The CDR3 is 18 amino acids. Germline values: CDR1 SGHVS, CDR2 FQNEAQ. The CDR3 sequence: CASRKLAGGLVGTDTQYF. CDR3 nucleotides: TGTGCCAGCAGGAAACTAGCGGGAGGCCTCGTTGGGACAGATACGCAGTATTTT.

This clonotype was detected many times. The chain uses TRBV7-9 and TRBJ2-1; 9 bases align to TRBD1. J was trimmed by 5 bases and V by 5 bases; bases with no gene match: 4. The CDR3 runs to 14 residues. CDR1 SEHNR and CDR2 FQNEAQ come from the germline V gene (reference sequence). As DNA, the CDR3 is TGTGCCAGCAGCAACGGACAGGGGCACAATGAGCAGTTCTTC. Its translation is CASSNGQGHNEQFF.

This clonotype was observed a few times. The J gene is TRBJ2-2, the V gene TRBV6-2 or TRBV6-3; D tentatively reads TRBD1 or TRBD2 (5 bases each). The CDR3 spans 14 residues. The germline V gene encodes CDR1 MNHEY and CDR2 SVGEGT. With 6 bases removed from V and 5 bases from J, the gap between germline ends came to 13 bases. CDR3 nucleotide sequence: TGTGCCAGCAGGGGACGGAAGGTAACCGGGGAGCTGTTTTTT. This sequence encodes CASRGRKVTGELFF.

This clonotype was found many times. This rearrangement joins TRBV4-1 to TRBJ1-5; D gene unclear. There are 16 residues in the CDR3. Trimming left V 0 bases short and J 1 base short, with 10 bases between. CDR1 MGHRA and CDR2 YSYEKL come from the germline V gene. CDR3 bases: TGCGCCAGCAGCCAAGATTACAGCTTGAGCAATCAGCCCCAGCATTTT. As protein: CASSQDYSLSNQPQHF.

This clonotype was seen more than once but under ten times. CDR3 amino acids: CASSLQFMNTEAFF. DNA of the CDR3: TGTGCCAGCAGCTTACAGTTCATGAACACTGAAGCTTTCTTT. V is TRBV7-8 and J is TRBJ1-1, with D uncertain. V lost 2 bases and J lost 0, with 7 bases in between. This CDR3 region has 14 residues. Germline loops: CDR1 SGHVS, CDR2 FQNEAQ.

This clonotype was counted at least ten times. DNA for the CDR3: TGCGCCAGCAGCTTGAATCCGGGAAAGGCAGATACGCAGTATTTT. It yields the protein CASSLNPGKADTQYF. The chain recombines TRBV5-1 with TRBJ2-3; D perhaps matches TRBD2 (5 bases). This CDR3 spans 15 amino acids. V was pared by 1 base and J by 4 bases, with 13 bases between. Germline CDR1 reads SGHRS; CDR2 reads YFSETQ.

This clonotype showed up many times. The rearrangement joins TRBV18 to TRBJ1-1, with D perhaps matching TRBD1 (6 bases). Germline V gene data show CDR1 as KGHSH and CDR2 as LQKENI. The CDR3 length is 15 residues. V was shortened by 2 bases and J by 4 bases, with 14 bases between the two germline ends. The CDR3 DNA reads as TGTGCCAGCTCACCATCGACAGGCCAAGGCACTGAAGCTTTCTTT. This sequence encodes CASSPSTGQGTEAFF.

This clonotype showed up many times. V is TRBV18 and J is TRBJ2-3; D could derive from TRBD1 or TRBD2 (6 bases each). The CDR3 contains 17 residues. In germline, CDR1 is KGHSH, CDR2 LQKENI. The V gene lost 0 bases and the J gene lost 2 bases, with 15 bases spanning the gap. This chain's CDR3 is CASSPPTGGTSTDTQYF. The CDR3 bases are TGTGCCAGCTCACCACCCACCGGGGGCACATCCACAGATACGCAGTATTTT.

This clonotype was counted ten times or more. The chain couples TRBV19 to TRBJ2-7; TRBD1 is a possible D gene (5 bases). This CDR3 is 14 amino acids long. The germline V gene encodes CDR1 LNHDA and CDR2 SQIVND (reference sequence). V was trimmed by 10 bases and J by 2 bases, leaving 18 bases between them. The CDR3 DNA follows: TGTGCCACCTCCCATACCAACAGGCCCTACGAGCAGTACTTC. Protein sequence: CATSHTNRPYEQYF.

This clonotype was seen at least ten times. This chain joins TRBV7-9 and TRBJ1-1, with 7 bases aligning to TRBD1. The V segment lost 5 bases and the J segment 4 bases; nucleotides outside the gene matches: 7. This CDR3 comprises 14 residues. Germline assignment: CDR1 SEHNR and CDR2 FQNEAQ (reference sequence). The CDR3 DNA sequence: TGTGCCAGCAGCCTACAGGGGTTCGGCACTGAAGCTTTCTTT. Translated: CASSLQGFGTEAFF. The whole variable domain, remainder taken from reference TRBV7-9 and TRBJ1-1, is DTGVSQNPRHKITKRGQNVTFRCDPISEHNRLYWYRQTLGQGPEFLTYFQNEAQLEKSRLLSDRFSAERPKGSFSTLEIQRTEQGDSAMYLCASSLQGFGTEAFFGQGTRLTVV.

Ten or more counts support this clonotype. This chain's CDR3 is CASSWDRSPYNEQFF. CDR3 in DNA: TGTGCCAGCAGCTGGGACAGGTCCCCCTACAATGAGCAGTTCTTC. This chain joins TRBV7-8 and TRBJ2-1; TRBD1 matches 8 bases. The CDR3 covers 15 residues. J lost 2 bases, V lost 4 bases, and 4 bases had no gene match. The V gene's germline CDR1 is SGHVS and CDR2 FQNEAQ.

J is TRBJ2-7 and V is TRBV18, with D uncertain. Germline-derived CDR1 and CDR2 are KGHSH and LQKENI. Trimming stripped 3 bases from V and 1 base from J, with 10 bases between. The CDR3 loop spans 14 amino acids. The chain's CDR3 is CASSPYTESYEQYF. CDR3 bases: TGTGCCAGCTCACCCTACACAGAGTCCTACGAGCAGTACTTC.

This clonotype was counted at least ten times. This chain connects TRBV5-4 to TRBJ2-3, with D maybe TRBD2 (5 bases). This CDR3 region has 16 residues. Germline CDR1 and CDR2: SGHNT and YYREEE (reference sequence). Trimming took 4 bases from V and 4 from J, leaving 19 bases between them. This chain's CDR3 is CASSRGLAQVPDTQYF. CDR3 coding DNA: TGTGCCAGCAGCAGAGGGCTAGCTCAGGTGCCAGATACGCAGTATTTT. The complete variable domain, with remaining parts taken from reference TRBV5-4 and TRBJ2-3, reads ETGVTQSPTHLIKTRGQQVTLRCSSQSGHNTVSWYQQALGQGPQFIFQYYREEENGRGNFPPRFSGLQFPNYSSELNVNALELDDSALYLCASSRGLAQVPDTQYFGPGTRLTVL.

This clonotype was detected many times. V gene TRBV12-3 or TRBV12-4 combines with J gene TRBJ1-4; D is undetermined. V was pared by 2 bases and J by 8 bases, with 12 bases between. The CDR3 loop spans 14 amino acids. Here the CDR3 reads CASSLLRVGEKLFF. CDR3 nucleotides: TGTGCCAGCAGTTTACTGAGGGTTGGAGAAAAACTGTTTTTT.

The V gene is TRBV10-3, the J gene TRBJ1-6, with 8 bases lining up with TRBD1. CDR1 and CDR2 from the germline V gene are ENHRY and SYGVKD. CDR3 length: 15 residues. Here the CDR3 reads CTSRQGNSYNSPLHF. The DNA of the CDR3 is TGTACCAGCAGACAGGGGAACTCCTATAATTCACCCCTCCACTTT.

This clonotype showed up many times. The rearrangement links TRBV18 to TRBJ2-7; TRBD2 might be the D (5 bases). The CDR3 has 14 amino acids. CDR1 is KGHSH and CDR2 is LQKENI in the germline V gene. Trimming removed 3 bases at V and 2 bases at J, with 11 bases between. DNA for the CDR3: TGTGCCAGCTCACCGCCCGGGATCACCTACGAGCAGTACTTC. Translation: CASSPPGITYEQYF.

Many counts were recorded for this clonotype. The rearrangement joins TRBV2 to TRBJ1-5; D possibly corresponds to TRBD1 (5 bases). The CDR3 consists of 15 residues. The V end was cut by 4 bases, the J end by 4 bases, with 14 bases between. Germline CDR1 SNHLY, CDR2 FYNNEI. The chain's CDR3 is CASSGAGRGNQPQHF. DNA of the CDR3: TGTGCCAGCAGTGGGGCAGGGAGGGGTAATCAGCCCCAGCATTTT. The full variable domain, with the rest looked up from reference TRBV2 and TRBJ1-5, is EPEVTQTPSHQVTQMGQEVILRCVPISNHLYFYWYRQILGQKVEFLVSFYNNEISEKSEIFDDQFSVERPDGSNFTLKIRSTKLEDSAMYFCASSGAGRGNQPQHFGDGTRLSIL.

This clonotype was seen repeatedly, ten times or more. The chain has TRBV10-2 and TRBJ2-3, with a possible D match to TRBD2 (5 bases). CDR3 length equals 15 residues. CDR1 and CDR2 (germline): WSHSY, SAAADI. Between the trimmed V and J ends, which lost 3 bases and 1 base, there was a span of 11 bases. CDR3 in amino acids: CASSEGLAGTDTQYF. CDR3 nucleotide sequence: TGCGCCAGCAGTGAAGGGCTAGCAGGCACAGATACGCAGTATTTT.

This clonotype was detected only a few times. This sequence joins TRBV19 and TRBJ1-1, with TRBD1 identical over 9 bases. V lost 7 bases and J lost 0; bases outside the gene matches: 18. CDR3 length: 19 residues. Germline assignment: CDR1 LNHDA and CDR2 SQIVND (reference sequence). CDR3 sequence (DNA): TGTGCCAGTACCAAGGACAGGGGTCCTCTTCATTATATGAACACTGAAGCTTTCTTT. Amino acid sequence: CASTKDRGPLHYMNTEAFF.

A few counts support this clonotype. This chain connects TRBV3-1 to TRBJ2-3; D is unresolved. CDR3 length: 14 residues. The V gene's germline CDR1 is LGHDT and CDR2 YNNKEL (reference sequence). V lost 4 bases and J lost 5, with 13 bases in between. The CDR3 nucleotides read TGTGCCAGCAGCCGTCGCTCCTCTAAAGATACGCAGTATTTT. It specifies CASSRRSSKDTQYF.

This clonotype was seen many times. The chain employs TRBV7-3 and TRBJ2-3, with D perhaps matching TRBD2 (5 bases). Trimming left V 1 base short and J 6 bases short, with 11 bases between. Germline CDR1 is SGHTA and CDR2 is FQGTGA. CDR3 length: 14 residues. CDR3 sequence: CASSLRALADTQYF. As DNA, the CDR3 is TGTGCCAGCAGCTTAAGGGCCCTAGCCGATACGCAGTATTTT.

This sequence joins TRBV20-1 and TRBJ2-3; maybe TRBD2 (7 bases). This CDR3 region has 18 residues. With 3 bases removed from V and 3 bases from J, the gap between germline ends came to 25 bases. The germline CDR1 and CDR2 sequences are DFQATT and SNEGSKA (reference sequence). CDR3 sequence: CSASAPGGRRLATDTQYF. For the CDR3, the DNA is TGCAGTGCTAGTGCTCCGGGGGGCCGAAGACTAGCTACAGATACGCAGTATTTT.